The 25 T cell receptor beta chains below were found in one sample sequenced in a study of T cell clonality in common variable immunodeficiency. Sequenced by immunoSEQ multiplex PCR; TCRdb stores in-frame clones only, minus some. The sample includes around 47,000 clones, none of them occurring once. The sequenced sample was peripheral blood mononuclear cells. Every receptor here comes from a person between 18 and 70 years old in good health.

This clone showed up just a few times. Sequencing ends 3 residues short of the CDR3 end; the germline J gene provides the rest. The V gene is TRBV25-1, the J gene TRBJ1-5; D remains ambiguous. Trimming left V 4 bases short and J 4 bases short, with 14 bases between. The germline gives CDR1 MGHDK, CDR2 SYGVNS. The CDR3 loop spans 15 amino acids. The CDR3 DNA, read in part, is TGTGCCAGCAGTGGGGCAGGACTACCGAATCAGCCC. It codes for CASSGAGLPNQP. The CDR3 in its entirety is CASSGAGLPNQPQHF.

Concerning this clone: The read ends 3 residues before the CDR3 terminus; that terminus is restored from the germline J gene. The chain is built from TRBV2 and TRBJ2-6, with TRBD2 as a possible D gene (5 bases). Deletions cut 5 bases from V and 1 base from J, with 6 bases between. Germline-derived CDR1 and CDR2 are SNHLY and FYNNEI. CDR3 size: 14 residues. The CDR3 loop reads CASSKRSGANVLTF. The sequenced CDR3 bases are TGTGCCAGCAGTAAGCGGTCTGGGGCCAACGTC.

This clone has ten or more counts. The read ends 3 residues before the CDR3 terminus; that terminus is restored from the germline J gene. The chain joins TRBV18 to TRBJ1-2; D is possibly TRBD1 (5 bases). Trimming removed 4 bases from V and 7 bases from J, with 13 bases in between. Germline-derived CDR1 and CDR2 are KGHSH and LQKENI. The CDR3 covers 13 residues. The CDR3 is CASSHGTFGGYTF. The covered CDR3 bases are TGTGCCAGCTCACATGGGACTTTCGGTGGC.

This clone came up many times. The read is 3 residues too short to cover the CDR3 end, so that end is filled in from the germline J gene. V and J are TRBV18 and TRBJ1-1, with D unclear. The CDR3 totals 14 residues. Germline CDR1 KGHSH, CDR2 LQKENI. V was trimmed by 5 bases and J by 3 bases, leaving 13 bases between them. CDR3: CASSSTDWDTEAFF. Partial CDR3 DNA: TGTGCCAGCTCATCTACGGACTGGGACACTGAA.

This clone was seen only a few times. The read terminates 3 residues ahead of where the CDR3 ends, so the germline J gene completes it. Different DNA sequences within this sample yield the same CDR3. The rearrangement joins TRBV18 to TRBJ2-3; 7 bases fit TRBD1. Germline V gives CDR1 KGHSH, CDR2 LQKENI. Trimming cost V 0 bases and J 3 bases; bases outside gene matches: 9. This CDR3 is 17 amino acids long. CDR3 sequence: CASSPPESGGGTDTQYF. Incomplete CDR3 DNA: TGTGCCAGCTCACCACCGGAGTCAGGGGGTGGGACAGATACG.

In its sample, this clone was seen many times. The CDR3 is cut off 3 residues early in the read; its end comes from the germline J gene. The V and J genes are TRBV20-1 and TRBJ2-1, with 12 bases lining up with TRBD1. This CDR3 is 15 amino acids long. V gave up 1 base and J gave up 5 bases; unmatched junction bases: 3. Germline CDR1 reads DFQATT; CDR2 reads SNEGSKA (reference sequence). The CDR3 DNA, read in part, is TGCAGTGCTAGAGCCCGGGACAGGGGGCACAATGAG. Translating gives CSARARDRGHNE. The full CDR3 sequence reads CSARARDRGHNEQFF.

There are many counts of this clone. The missing CDR3 end, 3 residues past where the read stops, is filled in from the germline J gene. The chain recombines TRBV5-5 with TRBJ1-2; a possible D gene is TRBD1 (6 bases). Germline lookup yields CDR1 SGHKS and CDR2 YYEKEE (reference sequence). V was clipped by 5 bases and J by 0 bases, with 14 bases between them. The CDR3 extends over 15 amino acids. CDR3 amino acids: CASSIQGRANYGYTF. CDR3 DNA, as far as it was read: TGTGCCAGCAGTATCCAGGGGCGGGCTAACTATGGC.

This clone was detected many times. The read halts 3 residues ahead of the CDR3 end, with the missing end drawn from the germline J gene. The gene calls are TRBV20-1 and TRBJ1-5; TRBD1 matches 7 bases. V gave up 4 bases and J gave up 1 base; unmatched junction bases: 7. The CDR3 is 15 residues long. The germline CDR1 and CDR2 sequences are DFQATT and SNEGSKA (reference sequence). The covered CDR3 bases are TGCAGTGCTACTACAGGGGAAGGGAGCAATCAGCCC. Encoded protein: CSATTGEGSNQP. The entire CDR3 reads CSATTGEGSNQPQHF.

This clone was picked up many times. Read sequence stops 3 residues before the CDR3 end, and the germline J gene provides the missing end. The genes are TRBV18 and TRBJ1-2; 7 positions agree with TRBD1. The V segment lost 5 bases and the J segment 0 bases; nucleotides outside the gene matches: 3. The germline CDR1 and CDR2 sequences are KGHSH and LQKENI. There are 14 residues in the CDR3. The CDR3 is CASSWDRSNYGYTF. The covered CDR3 bases are TGTGCCAGCTCATGGGACAGATCTAACTATGGC.

In this sample, this clone turned up many times. The missing CDR3 end, 3 residues past where the read stops, is filled in from the germline J gene. The chain employs TRBV5-4 and TRBJ1-2; D gene ambiguous. V lost 5 bases to trimming and J lost 5 bases, with 10 bases between them. The CDR3 sequence is 12 residues long. CDR1 is SGHNT, CDR2 YYREEE, per germline (reference sequence). The CDR3 sequence is CASSSYDYGYTF. CDR3 DNA (partial): TGTGCCAGCAGTTCCTATGATTATGGC.

This clone was detected ten times or more. The read gets to within 3 residues of the CDR3 end, and the germline J gene fills in the rest. This chain links TRBV6-1 with TRBJ1-2, with a possible D match to TRBD1 (5 bases). Deletions cut 4 bases from V and 2 bases from J, with 8 bases between. The CDR3 runs 13 residues. Looked up from germline, CDR1 is MNHNS and CDR2 is SASEGT. The sequenced CDR3 bases are TGTGCCAGCAGTGTAGACAGAAACTATGGC. This encodes CASSVDRNYG. The whole CDR3 sequence reads CASSVDRNYGYTF.

This clone came up many times. The sequenced fragment ends 3 residues before the CDR3 boundary, so the rest is inferred from the germline J gene. The chain employs TRBV2 and TRBJ2-3, with TRBD2 as a possible D gene (5 bases). V shed 2 bases and J shed 0 bases, with 9 bases lying between them. Per germline, CDR1 SNHLY and CDR2 FYNNEI. The CDR3 extends over 15 amino acids. CDR3: CASSERAASTDTQYF. CDR3 bases read: TGTGCCAGCAGTGAACGAGCGGCTAGCACAGATACG.

This clone occurred many times. Coverage ceases 3 residues before the CDR3 finishes, and the germline J gene fills in the end. V is TRBV6-1 and J is TRBJ1-5; TRBD1 agrees at 8 bases. The junction had 11 bases not matched to a gene; V was cut back by 0 bases and J by 4 bases. Per germline, CDR1 MNHNS and CDR2 SASEGT. The CDR3 extends over 18 amino acids. CDR3 bases read: TGTGCCAGCAGTGAAGCAAAAGGCGGGACAGGTCGAAATCAGCCC. Its translation: CASSEAKGGTGRNQP. The entire CDR3 protein is CASSEAKGGTGRNQPQHF.

In this sample, this clone turned up many times. The read comes to an end 3 residues before the CDR3 does, leaving the germline J gene to fill in the end. V and J are TRBV24-1 and TRBJ2-1; 8 nucleotides match TRBD2. Unmatched junction bases numbered 8, after V lost 1 base and J lost 7 bases. This CDR3 region has 16 residues. From germline, CDR1 is KGHDR and CDR2 SFDVKD. The CDR3 loop is CATSDFQNSGKNEQFF. CDR3 DNA, as far as it was read: TGTGCCACCAGTGATTTCCAAAATAGCGGGAAGAATGAG.

This clone has at least ten counts. Read data end 3 residues before the CDR3 end; the end is taken from the germline J gene. The V call is TRBV6-1, the J call TRBJ1-1; D might be TRBD1 (6 bases). The CDR3 is made up of 14 amino acids. Trimming took off 2 bases at V and 4 bases at J, with 11 bases between the two ends. The germline CDR1 and CDR2 sequences are MNHNS and SASEGT. The covered CDR3 bases are TGTGCCAGCAGTGAACCTGACAGGAGCACTGAA. It translates to CASSEPDRSTE. The CDR3 reads in full as CASSEPDRSTEAFF.

This clone was counted ten times or more. The read finishes 3 residues shy of the CDR3 end, and the germline J gene is used to complete it. The rearrangement joins TRBV9 to TRBJ2-1; 9 bases match TRBD1. Germline V gene lookup returns CDR1 SGDLS and CDR2 YYNGEE. The CDR3 contains 15 residues. Trimming cost V 0 bases and J 9 bases; bases outside gene matches: 7. The CDR3 bases that were read are TGTGCCAGCAGCGTAGCTGGACAGGGGTTCGCTGAG. Protein: CASSVAGQGFAE. The full-length CDR3 reads as CASSVAGQGFAEQFF.

This clone was detected ten times or more. With the read ending 3 residues before the CDR3 end, the germline J gene is used to fill in that end. This chain uses TRBV20-1 with TRBJ1-3, with 12 bases aligning to TRBD1. The V gene end was trimmed by 2 bases and the J gene end by 5 bases; junction bases not matched to a gene: 7. Germline lookup yields CDR1 DFQATT and CDR2 SNEGSKA (reference sequence). The CDR3 runs to 16 residues. The part of the CDR3 DNA that was read is TGCAGTGCTAGACCCTTGGGGACAGGGGGCCGAAACACC. This sequence encodes CSARPLGTGGRNT. The full CDR3 sequence reads CSARPLGTGGRNTIYF.

This clone was picked up many times. Read sequence stops 3 residues before the CDR3 end, and the germline J gene provides the missing end. The V call is TRBV28, the J call TRBJ1-2; 9 positions match TRBD1. The germline V gene has CDR1 MDHEN and CDR2 SYDVKM. J was trimmed by 2 bases and V by 10 bases; bases with no gene match: 5. The CDR3 loop spans 13 amino acids. CDR3 DNA, as far as it was read: TGTGCCATCTACGGGACAGGGAACTATGGC. This translates into CAIYGTGNYG. The whole CDR3 sequence reads CAIYGTGNYGYTF.

The sample holds many counts of this clone. From the germline J gene comes the end of the CDR3, since the read stops 3 residues before it. The V and J genes are TRBV2 and TRBJ1-4, with D possibly TRBD1 on 5 matching bases. The germline V gene has CDR1 SNHLY and CDR2 FYNNEI. The CDR3 spans 14 residues. The ends were cut back, 5 bases at V and 7 bases at J, with 14 bases in the middle. The CDR3 loop reads CASSHRGVGEKLFF. The sequenced part of the CDR3 DNA is TGTGCCAGCAGTCACCGGGGGGTTGGTGAAAAA.

This clone was recorded at least ten times. From the germline J gene comes the end of the CDR3, since the read stops 3 residues before it. This chain uses TRBV6-9 with TRBJ2-7, with TRBD1 matching 8 bases. This CDR3 spans 16 amino acids. V was pared by 2 bases and J by 4 bases, with 10 bases of the junction left unmatched. CDR1 MNHGY and CDR2 SVAAGI come from the germline V gene. CDR3 sequence: CASSYTWDRRLYEQYF. The part of the CDR3 DNA that was read is TGTGCCAGCAGTTATACTTGGGACAGGCGGTTGTACGAG.

Ten or more counts support this clone. The read terminates 3 residues before the CDR3 end, so the remaining end is supplied by the germline J gene. The J gene is TRBJ1-2, the V gene TRBV28; 8 nucleotides match TRBD1. V shed 3 bases and J 4 bases; nucleotides not matched to a gene: 10. The CDR3 is 16 residues long. CDR1 is MDHEN and CDR2 is SYDVKM in the germline V gene. The covered CDR3 bases are TGTGCCAGCAGTTTCGAACCGGGACAGGCCTCCTATGGC. As protein: CASSFEPGQASYG. The whole CDR3 sequence is CASSFEPGQASYGYTF.

At least ten counts were recorded for this clone. Read data end 3 residues before the CDR3 end; the end is taken from the germline J gene. This rearrangement joins TRBV3-1 (or the pseudogene TRBV3-2) to TRBJ2-5; D unclear. CDR1 is LGHDT and CDR2 is YNNKEL in the germline V gene (reference sequence). The V end was cut by 1 base, the J end by 1 base, with 7 bases between. The CDR3 extends over 14 amino acids. CDR3 loop: CASSQGYGQETQYF. CDR3 DNA, as far as it was read: TGTGCCAGCAGCCAAGGCTACGGCCAAGAGACC.

This clone was detected many times. The read terminates 3 residues ahead of where the CDR3 ends, so the germline J gene completes it. The chain has TRBV7-8 and TRBJ1-6, with TRBD1 identical over 7 bases. Germline loops: CDR1 SGHVS, CDR2 FQNEAQ. V lost 6 bases to trimming and J lost 10 bases; unmatched junction nucleotides: 6. This CDR3 region has 13 residues. CDR3 sequence: CASRPRGLSPLHF. The part of the CDR3 DNA that was read is TGTGCCAGCAGACCTAGGGGGCTGTCACCC.

This clone was recorded many times. The CDR3 spells CASSPARRAGGPYNEQFF. The part of the CDR3 DNA that was read is TGTGCCAGCTCACCCGCCAGGCGAGCGGGAGGGCCCTACAATGAG. The chain has TRBV18 and TRBJ2-1; 10 bases are a match to TRBD2. The read ends 3 residues early relative to the CDR3; the germline J gene fills the gap. With 3 bases clipped from V and 2 bases from J, the junction kept 10 bases outside the gene matches. Germline values: CDR1 KGHSH, CDR2 LQKENI. The CDR3 spans 18 residues.

This clone was observed many times. CDR3 DNA, as far as it was read: TGTGCCAGCGGGGGGAGCTCCTACGAG. Protein sequence: CASGGSSYE. The whole CDR3 is CASGGSSYEQYF. The chain has TRBV7-2 and TRBJ2-7; TRBD2 is a possible D gene (6 bases). The read ends 3 residues early relative to the CDR3; the germline J gene fills the gap. The germline V gene encodes CDR1 SGHTA and CDR2 FQGNSA. V gave up 8 bases and J gave up 0 bases, with 8 bases separating them. This CDR3 contains 12 residues. The entire variable domain, with the rest obtained from reference TRBV7-2 and TRBJ2-7, is as follows: GAGVSQSPSNKVTEKGKDVELRCDPISGHTALYWYRQSLGQGLEFLIYFQGNSAPDKSGLPSDRFSAERTGGSVSTLTIQRTQQEDSAVYLCASGGSSYEQYFGPGTRLTVT.